Shown below are 27 T cell receptor beta chains from a single sample sequenced in a study of blood T cell repertoires in COVID-19. Sequenced by immunoSEQ multiplex PCR; TCRdb stores in-frame clones only, minus some. The table lists around 100,000 clones, roughly 76% of them singletons. The sequenced sample consisted of peripheral blood. The receptors derive from a man older than 75 with COVID-19, enrolled during active disease.

The chain recombines TRBV6-2 or TRBV6-3 with TRBJ1-1; D is unclear. Germline V gene sequence: CDR1 MNHEY, CDR2 SVGEGT. The CDR3 has 13 amino acids. V was pared by 2 bases and J by 0 bases, with 4 bases between. The CDR3 spells CASSYEVNTEAFF. Written as DNA, the CDR3 is TGTGCCAGCAGTTACGAGGTGAACACTGAAGCTTTCTTT.

The rearrangement uses TRBV2 and TRBJ2-5, with 8 bases fitting TRBD2. This CDR3 spans 13 amino acids. Germline CDR1 is SNHLY and CDR2 is FYNNEI. J lost 5 bases, V lost 7 bases, and 6 bases had no gene match. DNA of the CDR3: TGTGCCAGCAATTTACTAGCGGCTGAGACCCAGTACTTC. Its translation: CASNLLAAETQYF. The full variable domain, in which reference TRBV2 and TRBJ2-5 provide the parts outside the CDR3, is EPEVTQTPSHQVTQMGQEVILRCVPISNHLYFYWYRQILGQKVEFLVSFYNNEISEKSEIFDDQFSVERPDGSNFTLKIRSTKLEDSAMYFCASNLLAAETQYFGPGTRLLVL.

The rearrangement links TRBV27 to TRBJ1-1, with 9 bases identical to TRBD1. Germline V gene data show CDR1 as MNHEY and CDR2 as SMNVEV (reference sequence). The V and J ends lost 5 bases and 4 bases, in that order; junction bases with no gene match: 17. The CDR3 runs 18 residues. The CDR3 DNA sequence: TGTGCCAGCAGTGCCCACCGACAGGGGGGCAATGGTATCACTGAAGCTTTCTTT. Residues: CASSAHRQGGNGITEAFF.

J is TRBJ1-3 and V is TRBV10-2; 7 positions agree with TRBD1. J was trimmed by 0 bases and V by 5 bases; bases with no gene match: 7. CDR1 and CDR2 from the germline V gene are WSHSY and SAAADI. This CDR3 region has 16 residues. The CDR3 reads CASSSPRGSSGNTIYF. The CDR3 nucleotides read TGCGCCAGCAGTAGCCCCAGGGGGAGCTCTGGAAACACCATATATTTT.

The rearrangement links TRBV6-4 to TRBJ1-4, with TRBD1 matching 7 bases. CDR1 and CDR2 (germline): MRHNA, SNTAGT. With V trimmed by 5 bases and J by 8 bases, 8 bases remained unmatched. This CDR3 has 14 amino acids. CDR3 nucleotide sequence: TGTGCCAGCAGTCTGACAGGGATAAGGGAAAAACTGTTTTTT. The encoded protein is CASSLTGIREKLFF.

The V gene is TRBV4-2, the J gene TRBJ1-2, with 9 bases fitting TRBD1. The trim removed 2 bases at V and 3 bases at J, leaving 1 base unmatched. The germline gives CDR1 LGHNA, CDR2 YNFKEQ. The CDR3 runs to 14 residues. CDR3 sequence reads: CASSQRQGDYGYTF. Here the CDR3 DNA reads TGTGCCAGCAGCCAACGACAGGGGGACTATGGCTACACCTTC.

This chain connects TRBV10-1 to TRBJ1-5, with 9 bases identical to TRBD1. CDR1 is WNHNN and CDR2 is SYGVQD in the germline V gene (reference sequence). This CDR3 contains 13 residues. The V gene end was trimmed by 6 bases and the J gene end by 7 bases; junction bases not matched to a gene: 4. In DNA, the CDR3 is TGCGCCAGCAGGGGACAGGGCGGGCAGCCCCAGCATTTT. Amino acid sequence: CASRGQGGQPQHF.

The chain combines TRBV11-2 with TRBJ1-6, with unresolved D. The V end was cut by 0 bases, the J end by 4 bases, with 4 bases between. This CDR3 region has 14 residues. Germline V gene data show CDR1 as SGHAT and CDR2 as FQNNGV. CDR3 sequence: CASSLDTYNSPLHF. CDR3 nucleotide sequence: TGTGCCAGCAGCTTAGACACATATAATTCACCCCTCCACTTT.

The V call is TRBV28, the J call TRBJ1-6; D is perhaps TRBD1 (5 bases). This CDR3 region has 19 residues. With 6 bases removed from V and 0 bases from J, the gap between germline ends came to 21 bases. Germline-derived CDR1 and CDR2 are MDHEN and SYDVKM. The CDR3 region is CASSSLMGGFGSYNSPLHF. The CDR3 nucleotides are TGTGCCAGCAGCTCACTGATGGGGGGATTTGGCTCCTATAATTCACCCCTCCACTTT.

V gene TRBV9 combines with J gene TRBJ1-4; D unresolved. The V end was cut by 0 bases, the J end by 7 bases, with 10 bases between. Germline V gene data show CDR1 as SGDLS and CDR2 as YYNGEE. CDR3 size: 14 residues. The CDR3 nucleotides read TGTGCCAGCAGCGTAGCCGGGTCCCCTGAAAAACTGTTTTTT. It translates to CASSVAGSPEKLFF.

The chain links TRBV7-9 to TRBJ1-6; TRBD1 matches at 9 bases. V dropped 5 bases and J dropped 8; count of bases not matched to a gene: 10. The germline gives CDR1 SEHNR, CDR2 FQNEAQ (reference sequence). CDR3 length: 16 amino acids. CDR3 bases: TGTGCCAGCAGCCGAACCAAACAGGGGGCCTATTCACCCCTCCACTTT. Translating it yields CASSRTKQGAYSPLHF.

The rearrangement joins TRBV5-3 to TRBJ2-1; 10 bases map to TRBD1. TRBV5-3 is an ORF, and what it does is uncertain. Trimming took 0 bases from V and 4 from J; bases not matched to a gene: 4. The CDR3 consists of 16 residues. Here the CDR3 DNA reads TGTGCCAGAAGCTTGGAGGGGACAGGGGTTTACAATGAGCAGTTCTTC. The encoded protein is CARSLEGTGVYNEQFF.

In its sample, this clone was seen a few times. The V and J genes are TRBV7-3 and TRBJ2-3; 16 bases map to TRBD2. This CDR3 is 18 amino acids long. In germline, CDR1 is SGHTA, CDR2 FQGTGA. After removal of 3 bases from V and 1 base from J, the junction contained 4 bases not matched to a gene. The CDR3 DNA sequence: TGTGCCAGCAGCTTTGGGACTAGCGGGGGGGCAGGCACAGATACGCAGTATTTT. Its translation is CASSFGTSGGAGTDTQYF.

The chain links TRBV6-1 to TRBJ1-4; D uncertain. Trimming left V 2 bases short and J 10 bases short, with 8 bases between. CDR3 length: 12 amino acids. From germline, CDR1 is MNHNS and CDR2 SASEGT. CDR3 residues: CASSEIPRKLFF. CDR3 DNA sequence: TGTGCCAGCAGTGAAATTCCCAGAAAACTGTTTTTT.

This chain joins TRBV7-9 and TRBJ1-6; no clear D. This CDR3 has 16 residues. The V end was cut by 1 base, the J end by 0 bases, with 7 bases between. Germline CDR1 is SEHNR and CDR2 is FQNEAQ (reference sequence). Here the CDR3 reads CASSLVLSSYNSPLHF. The CDR3 DNA sequence: TGTGCCAGCAGCTTAGTTCTTAGCTCCTATAATTCACCCCTCCACTTT.

Judged by abundance, this clone is medium-sized. This chain links TRBV2 with TRBJ2-2, with a weak D call TRBD2 (6 bases). This CDR3 region has 15 residues. V shed 6 bases and J shed 0 bases, with 11 bases lying between them. Germline loops: CDR1 SNHLY, CDR2 FYNNEI. The CDR3 sequence: CASSRGDANTGELFF. CDR3 DNA sequence: TGTGCCAGCAGCCGCGGGGATGCGAACACCGGGGAGCTGTTTTTT.

V and J are TRBV18 and TRBJ2-1; 9 bases map to TRBD2. V shed 6 bases and J 0 bases; nucleotides not matched to a gene: 3. The CDR3 has 15 residues. Germline V gene data show CDR1 as KGHSH and CDR2 as LQKENI. The DNA for the CDR3 is TGTGCCAGCTCCCCTAGCGGGGACTCCTACAATGAGCAGTTCTTC. It codes for CASSPSGDSYNEQFF.

The chain carries TRBV4-1 and TRBJ2-1, with a possible D match to TRBD1 (6 bases). CDR1 is MGHRA and CDR2 is YSYEKL in the germline V gene. The CDR3 spans 13 residues. The ends were cut back, 2 bases at V and 6 bases at J, with 8 bases in the middle. DNA for the CDR3: TGCGCCAGCAGCCAACCACAGGGCAATGAGCAGTTCTTC. This translates into CASSQPQGNEQFF.

The gene calls are TRBV20-1 and TRBJ1-4, with TRBD1 matching over 7 bases. The junction had 9 bases not matched to a gene; V was cut back by 3 bases and J by 8 bases. This CDR3 is 14 amino acids long. The germline V gene encodes CDR1 DFQATT and CDR2 SNEGSKA (reference sequence). CDR3 coding DNA: TGCAGTGCTAGTGATGACAGGGTGGGGGAAAAACTGTTTTTT. Its protein is CSASDDRVGEKLFF.

This clone appeared a few times. The rearrangement uses TRBV10-3 and TRBJ2-7; possible D gene TRBD2, 6 bases. Trimming removed 6 bases from V and 5 bases from J, with 20 bases in between. The CDR3 extends over 15 amino acids. The germline gives CDR1 ENHRY, CDR2 SYGVKD. The CDR3 loop is CAIRPTAGGPNEQYF. CDR3 sequence (DNA): TGTGCCATCAGACCCACAGCGGGTGGGCCCAACGAGCAGTACTTC.

The rearrangement links TRBV10-3 to TRBJ1-2, with 11 bases lining up with TRBD1. This CDR3 contains 14 residues. Germline V lookup: CDR1 ENHRY, CDR2 SYGVKD. With V trimmed by 4 bases and J by 3 bases, 1 base remained unmatched. CDR3 sequence (DNA): TGTGCCATCAGTGGGGGACAGGGGGACTATGGCTACACCTTC. It is translated as CAISGGQGDYGYTF.

This chain joins TRBV18 and TRBJ2-2, with 10 nucleotides matching TRBD1. The CDR3 loop spans 17 amino acids. With V trimmed by 3 bases and J by 7 bases, 11 bases remained unmatched. Germline assignment: CDR1 KGHSH and CDR2 LQKENI. The CDR3 reads CASSPPGQGTFGGELFF. CDR3 in DNA: TGTGCCAGCTCACCCCCGGGACAGGGGACGTTCGGCGGGGAGCTGTTTTTT.

V is TRBV29-1 and J is TRBJ1-2, with D unresolved. CDR3 size: 12 residues. Deletions cut 3 bases from V and 2 bases from J, with 7 bases between. Germline assignment: CDR1 SQVTM and CDR2 ANQGSEA. The CDR3 DNA is TGCAGCGTTGAGTATCTAAACTATGGCTACACCTTC. Translating gives CSVEYLNYGYTF.

The J gene is TRBJ2-1, the V gene TRBV20-1; D is possibly TRBD1 (6 bases). Germline V gene lookup returns CDR1 DFQATT and CDR2 SNEGSKA (reference sequence). V lost 2 bases to trimming and J lost 9 bases, with 8 bases between them. This CDR3 spans 11 amino acids. The CDR3: CSARRGFEQFF. CDR3 nucleotides: TGCAGTGCTAGAAGGGGGTTTGAGCAGTTCTTC.

V and J are TRBV5-8 and TRBJ2-1; possibly TRBD2 for D (6 bases). This CDR3 is built from 15 residues. Germline loops: CDR1 SGHTS, CDR2 YDEGEE. The germline V and J ends were trimmed by 0 bases and 3 bases, with 10 bases remaining between them. The CDR3 spells CASSLDSGVYNEQFF. The CDR3 DNA reads TGTGCCAGCAGCTTGGATAGCGGAGTCTACAATGAGCAGTTCTTC.

The rearrangement links TRBV6-1 to TRBJ2-2; possibly TRBD1 for D (5 bases). Between the trimmed V and J ends, which lost 3 bases and 6 bases, there was a span of 11 bases. Germline assignment: CDR1 MNHNS and CDR2 SASEGT. The CDR3 loop spans 14 amino acids. The CDR3: CASSDYSGSGELFF. The CDR3 DNA reads TGTGCCAGCAGTGATTACTCAGGGTCCGGGGAGCTGTTTTTT.

The sample holds one count of this clone. The chain employs TRBV30 and TRBJ1-5; D uncertain. Trimming shortened V by 2 bases and J by 4 bases, and 15 bases separated the two germline ends. Germline CDR1 reads GTSNPN; CDR2 reads SVGIG (reference sequence). CDR3 length equals 15 residues. CDR3 region: CAWSKRGTVNQPQHF. CDR3 sequence (DNA): TGTGCCTGGAGTAAGCGGGGTACTGTGAATCAGCCCCAGCATTTT.